These T cell receptor beta chains were read from a single sample in a study of shared clonotypes between healthy human individuals. Clones were read by immunoSEQ multiplex PCR, and TCRdb kept only the in-frame ones, dropping some. Of fewer than 600,000 clones in the sample, about four fifths are singletons; the top ten hold around 13%. Input material: PBMCs. The source of these receptors is a woman between 40 and 55 years old in good health. Some clones in this sample may be carry-over from other donors' samples. CDR3s include the opening cysteine and the closing phenylalanine or tryptophan. Each record gives: clone size, V gene, D gene, J gene, CDR3 length, CDR3 protein, CDR3 DNA. A D gene is named only where the DNA matches it firmly. The size entry is marked missing in some rows and otherwise reads once, few, many or a size class.

abundance: NA
v_gene: TRBV30
d_gene: TRBD1
j_gene: TRBJ1-6
len: 15
CDR3aa: CAWSAVRQGHSPLHF
CDR3nt: TGTGCCTGGAGTGCGGTGAGACAGGGACATTCACCCCTCCACTTT

abundance: once
v_gene: TRBV6-1
d_gene: TRBD1
j_gene: TRBJ1-1
len: 14
CDR3aa: CASSERGRNTEAFF
CDR3nt: TGTGCCAGCAGTGAGAGGGGGCGGAACACTGAAGCTTTCTTT

abundance: once
v_gene: TRBV2
d_gene: NA
j_gene: TRBJ2-2
len: 13
CDR3aa: CASRNTNTGELFF
CDR3nt: TGTGCCAGCCGAAACACGAACACCGGGGAGCTGTTTTTT

abundance: NA
v_gene: TRBV9
d_gene: TRBD2
j_gene: TRBJ2-2
len: 15
CDR3aa: CASTSGRPNTGELFF
CDR3nt: TGTGCGTCAACTAGCGGGAGGCCGAACACCGGGGAGCTGTTTTTT

abundance: NA
v_gene: TRBV5-4
d_gene: NA
j_gene: TRBJ2-1
len: 14
CDR3aa: CASSPRTGTPEQFF
CDR3nt: TGTGCCAGCAGCCCCCGCACCGGGACTCCCGAGCAGTTCTTC

abundance: once
v_gene: TRBV18
d_gene: NA
j_gene: TRBJ2-6
len: 19
CDR3aa: CASSPRRTADLSGANVLTF
CDR3nt: TGTGCCAGCTCACCACGCCGCACGGCGGACCTCTCTGGGGCCAACGTCCTGACTTTC

abundance: NA
v_gene: TRBV5-1
d_gene: TRBD1
j_gene: TRBJ2-2
len: 14
CDR3aa: CASSPSQGGGELFF
CDR3nt: TGCGCCAGCAGCCCGTCACAGGGGGGCGGGGAGCTGTTTTTT

abundance: NA
v_gene: TRBV2
d_gene: NA
j_gene: TRBJ2-7
len: 15
CDR3aa: CASSALNGGPGEQYF
CDR3nt: TGTGCCAGCAGTGCCCTAAACGGGGGTCCCGGCGAGCAGTACTTC

abundance: few
v_gene: TRBV6-1
d_gene: NA
j_gene: TRBJ1-5
len: 13
CDR3aa: CASSQDRNQPQHF
CDR3nt: TGTGCCAGCAGCCAAGACAGGAATCAGCCCCAGCATTTT

abundance: NA
v_gene: TRBV5-6
d_gene: NA
j_gene: TRBJ2-7
len: 14
CDR3aa: CASSLDGGNYEQYF
CDR3nt: TGTGCCAGCAGCTTGGACGGCGGGAACTACGAGCAGTACTTC

abundance: NA
v_gene: TRBV4-2
d_gene: TRBD1
j_gene: TRBJ1-2
len: 15
CDR3aa: CASSQARDRGSGYTF
CDR3nt: TGTGCCAGCAGCCAAGCCAGGGACAGGGGGAGTGGCTACACCTTC

abundance: NA
v_gene: TRBV7-9
d_gene: TRBD2
j_gene: TRBJ2-1
len: 14
CDR3aa: CASSRLAGVSEQFF
CDR3nt: TGTGCCAGCAGCCGACTAGCGGGAGTCAGTGAGCAGTTCTTC

abundance: NA
v_gene: TRBV5-5
d_gene: NA
j_gene: TRBJ1-2
len: 18
CDR3aa: CAWRGCGRVCSSQLPRAF
CDR3nt: TGTGCCTGGCGTGGGTGTGGGCGCGTCTGCTCATCCCAATTGCCCCGCGCCTTC

abundance: NA
v_gene: TRBV5-1
d_gene: NA
j_gene: TRBJ2-5
len: 13
CDR3aa: CASSLGARETQYF
CDR3nt: TGCGCCAGCAGCTTGGGGGCACGGGAGACCCAGTACTTC

abundance: NA
v_gene: TRBV5-4
d_gene: NA
j_gene: TRBJ2-7
len: 14
CDR3aa: CASSLGVKPYEQYF
CDR3nt: TGTGCCAGCAGCTTAGGGGTGAAGCCTTACGAGCAGTACTTC

abundance: once
v_gene: TRBV6-5
d_gene: NA
j_gene: TRBJ1-2
len: 14
CDR3aa: CASSYGESNYGYTF
CDR3nt: TGTGCCAGCAGTTACGGGGAAAGCAACTATGGCTACACCTTC